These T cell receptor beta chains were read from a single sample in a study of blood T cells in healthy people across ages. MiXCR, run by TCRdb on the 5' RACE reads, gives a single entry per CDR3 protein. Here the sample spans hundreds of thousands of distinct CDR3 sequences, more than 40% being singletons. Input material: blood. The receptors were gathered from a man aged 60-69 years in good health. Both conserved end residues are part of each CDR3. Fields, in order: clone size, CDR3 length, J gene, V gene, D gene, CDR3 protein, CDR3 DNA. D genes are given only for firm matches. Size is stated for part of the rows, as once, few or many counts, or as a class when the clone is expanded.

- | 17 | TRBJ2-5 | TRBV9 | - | CASSVDNRVGWGETQYF | TGTGCCAGCAGCGTAGATAATCGGGTTGGATGGGGTGAGACCCAGTACTTC
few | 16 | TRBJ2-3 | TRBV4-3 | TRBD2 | CASSQVLAGNTDTQYF | TGCGCCAGCAGCCAAGTTCTAGCGGGGAACACAGATACGCAGTATTTT
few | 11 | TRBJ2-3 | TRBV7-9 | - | CASSPQDTQYF | TGTGCCAGCAGCCCCCAAGATACGCAGTATTTT
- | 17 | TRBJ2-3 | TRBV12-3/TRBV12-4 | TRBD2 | CASSLALASGGPDTQYF | TGTGCCAGCAGTTTAGCGCTGGCTAGCGGGGGACCAGATACGCAGTATTTT
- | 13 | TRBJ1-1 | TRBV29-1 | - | CSVAGNENTEAFF | TGCAGCGTTGCTGGGAATGAGAACACTGAAGCTTTCTTT
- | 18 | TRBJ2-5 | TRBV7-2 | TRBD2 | CASSLARLAGGRQETQYF | TGTGCCAGCAGCTTAGCGCGACTAGCGGGGGGGCGGCAAGAGACCCAGTACTTC
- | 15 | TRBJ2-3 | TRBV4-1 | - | CASSRNTASTDTQYF | TGCGCCAGCAGCCGGAACACCGCTAGCACAGATACGCAGTATTTT
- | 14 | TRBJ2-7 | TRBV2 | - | CASSEGRGGSEQYF | TGTGCCAGCAGTGAAGGGAGGGGTGGGTCGGAGCAGTACTTC
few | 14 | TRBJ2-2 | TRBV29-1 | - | CSVVSQPNTGELFF | TGCAGCGTTGTCAGCCAGCCGAACACCGGGGAGCTGTTTTTT
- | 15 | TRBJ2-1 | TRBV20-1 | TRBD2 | CSARKTSGTYNEQFF | TGCAGTGCTAGGAAGACTAGCGGAACCTACAATGAGCAGTTCTTC
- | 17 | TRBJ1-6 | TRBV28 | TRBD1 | CATLTGAKSSYNSPLHF | TGTGCCACCCTGACAGGGGCCAAGAGCTCCTATAATTCACCCCTCCACTTT
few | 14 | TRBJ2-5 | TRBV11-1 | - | CASSSAAETQTQYF | TGTGCCAGCAGCTCGGCGGCAGAGACCCAGACCCAGTACTTC
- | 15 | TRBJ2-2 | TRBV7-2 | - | CASSPQLSISGELFF | TGTGCCAGCAGCCCCCAATTAAGTATCTCCGGGGAGCTGTTTTTT
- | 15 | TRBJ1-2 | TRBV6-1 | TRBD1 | CASSEKSGTARGYTF | TGTGCCAGCAGTGAAAAATCCGGGACAGCCAGGGGCTACACCTTC
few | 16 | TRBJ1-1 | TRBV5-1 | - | CASSSSRGRENTEAFF | TGCGCCAGCAGCTCGAGTCGAGGCCGCGAGAACACTGAAGCTTTCTTT
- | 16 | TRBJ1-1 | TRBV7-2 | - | CASMTQGGFGNTEAFF | TGTGCCAGCATGACACAAGGGGGTTTTGGGAACACTGAAGCTTTCTTT
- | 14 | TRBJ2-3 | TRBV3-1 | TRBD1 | CASSQRGTDHTQYF | TGTGCCAGCAGCCAAAGAGGGACAGATCATACGCAGTATTTT
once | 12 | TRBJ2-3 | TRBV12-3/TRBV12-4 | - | CASRPVPDTQYF | TGTGCCAGCAGGCCGGTCCCAGATACGCAGTATTTT
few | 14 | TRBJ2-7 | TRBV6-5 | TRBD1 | CASSPGQFSHEQYF | TGTGCCAGCAGTCCGGGACAGTTTTCCCACGAGCAGTACTTC
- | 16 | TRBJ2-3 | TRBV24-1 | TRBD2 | CATSDPTSGGTDTQYF | TGTGCCACCAGTGATCCCACTAGCGGGGGTACAGATACGCAGTATTTT
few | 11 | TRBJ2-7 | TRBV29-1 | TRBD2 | CSVDTGGSQYF | TGCAGCGTTGATACGGGGGGGTCCCAGTACTTC
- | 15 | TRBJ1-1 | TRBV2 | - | CASRKDGTLNTEAFF | TGTGCCAGCAGAAAGGACGGAACACTGAACACTGAAGCTTTCTTT
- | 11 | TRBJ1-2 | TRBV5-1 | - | CASSSYYDYTF | TGCGCCAGCAGCTCATACTATGACTACACCTTC
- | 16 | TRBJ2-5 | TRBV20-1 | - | CSATPVGGRNQETQYF | TGCAGTGCCACTCCCGTGGGAGGACGGAATCAAGAGACCCAGTACTTC
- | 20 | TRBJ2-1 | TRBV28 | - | CASSLSGVKAGQSPYNEQFF | TGTGCCAGCAGTTTATCGGGTGTAAAGGCGGGACAGAGCCCCTACAATGAGCAGTTCTTC
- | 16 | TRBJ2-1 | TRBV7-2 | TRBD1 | CASSLTPGQPYNEQFF | TGTGCCAGCAGCTTAACCCCGGGACAGCCCTACAATGAGCAGTTCTTC
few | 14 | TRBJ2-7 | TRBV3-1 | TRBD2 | CASSPRSGTYEQYF | TGTGCCAGCAGCCCCCGAAGCGGGACCTACGAGCAGTACTTC
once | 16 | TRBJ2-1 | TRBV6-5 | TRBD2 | CASSYSPSGGENEQFF | TGTGCCAGCAGTTACTCCCCTAGCGGGGGTGAAAATGAGCAGTTCTTC
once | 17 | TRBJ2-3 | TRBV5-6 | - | CASSLWVWGSRTDTQYF | TGTGCCAGCAGCTTGTGGGTGTGGGGCAGCCGCACAGATACGCAGTATTTT
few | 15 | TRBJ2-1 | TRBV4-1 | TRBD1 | CASSQERQGNNEQFF | TGCGCCAGCAGCCAAGAGAGACAGGGGAACAATGAGCAGTTCTTC
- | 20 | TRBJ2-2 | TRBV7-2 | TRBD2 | CASSLGARTSGFLNTGELFF | TGTGCCAGCAGCTTAGGGGCTCGGACTAGCGGGTTCCTGAACACCGGGGAGCTGTTTTTT
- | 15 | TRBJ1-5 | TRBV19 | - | CASSPDRIGNQPQHF | TGTGCCAGTAGTCCCGACAGGATAGGCAATCAGCCCCAGCATTTT
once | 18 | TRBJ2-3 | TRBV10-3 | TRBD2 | CAISEGSVAGRLTDTRYF | TGTGCCATCAGTGAGGGGTCCGTAGCGGGGCGTCTCACAGATACGCGGTATTTT
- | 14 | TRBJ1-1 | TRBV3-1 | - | CANSQEQGNTEAFF | TGTGCCAACAGCCAAGAGCAGGGAAACACTGAAGCTTTCTTT
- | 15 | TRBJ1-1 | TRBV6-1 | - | CASTIGHFTNTEAFF | TGTGCCAGCACCATCGGACATTTTACGAACACTGAAGCTTTCTTT
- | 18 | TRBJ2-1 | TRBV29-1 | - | CSVEYMSSSTPLQETQFF | TGCAGCGTTGAATATATGTCTAGCTCAACCCCTCTCCAAGAGACCCAGTTCTTC
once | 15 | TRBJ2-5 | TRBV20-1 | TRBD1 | CSARSGTGYQETQYF | TGCAGTGCTAGATCCGGGACAGGTTACCAAGAGACCCAGTACTTC
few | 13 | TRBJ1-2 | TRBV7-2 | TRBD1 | CASTPDRTHGYTF | TGTGCCAGCACCCCGGACAGGACTCACGGCTACACCTTC
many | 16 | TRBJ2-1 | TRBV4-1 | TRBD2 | CASSQIAGGLYNEQFF | TGCGCCAGCAGCCAGATAGCGGGGGGTCTCTACAATGAGCAGTTCTTC
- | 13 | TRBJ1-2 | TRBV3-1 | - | CASSGPILYGYTF | TGTGCCAGCAGCGGACCGATCCTCTATGGCTACACCTTC
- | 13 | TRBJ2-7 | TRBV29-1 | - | CSARGPVLYEQYF | TGCAGCGCCAGAGGGCCAGTTCTCTACGAGCAGTACTTC
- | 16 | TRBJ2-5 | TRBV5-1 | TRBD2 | CTSSLAPSGLQETQYF | TGCACCAGCAGCTTGGCACCTAGCGGGCTACAAGAGACCCAGTACTTC
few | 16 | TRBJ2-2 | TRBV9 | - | CASSVEVGKGTGELFF | TGTGCCAGCAGCGTAGAAGTCGGGAAGGGTACCGGGGAGCTGTTTTTT
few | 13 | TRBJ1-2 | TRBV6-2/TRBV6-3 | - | CASSYEGGYGYTF | TGTGCCAGCAGTTACGAGGGGGGCTATGGCTACACCTTC
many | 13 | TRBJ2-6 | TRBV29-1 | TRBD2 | CSSREAGANVLTF | TGCAGCTCTCGGGAGGCTGGGGCCAACGTCCTGACTTTC
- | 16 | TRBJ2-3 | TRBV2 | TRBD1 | CASTQKGTGATDTQYF | TGTGCCAGCACCCAAAAAGGGACAGGGGCCACAGATACGCAGTATTTT
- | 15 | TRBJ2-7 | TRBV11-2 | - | CASSLEGRVESEQYF | TGTGCCAGCAGCTTAGAAGGCAGGGTGGAATCCGAGCAGTACTTC
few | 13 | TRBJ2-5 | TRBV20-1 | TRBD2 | CSANRGGGETQYF | TGCAGTGCTAATCGGGGCGGGGGGGAGACCCAGTACTTC
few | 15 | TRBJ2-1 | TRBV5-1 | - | CASSLALQQGYEQFF | TGCGCCAGCAGCTTGGCGCTCCAACAAGGCTATGAGCAGTTCTTC
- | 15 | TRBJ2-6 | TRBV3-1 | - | CASSHPPPGATVLTF | TGTGCCAGCAGCCACCCACCACCTGGGGCCACCGTCCTGACTTTC
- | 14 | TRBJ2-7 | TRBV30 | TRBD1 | CAWRSGTGWAEQYF | TGTGCCTGGAGGAGTGGGACAGGGTGGGCCGAGCAGTACTTC
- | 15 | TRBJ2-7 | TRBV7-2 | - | CASSLLARSSYEQYF | TGTGCCAGCAGCTTACTGGCGCGGAGCTCCTACGAGCAGTACTTC
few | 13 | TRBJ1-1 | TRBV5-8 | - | CASGTRGNTEAFF | TGTGCCAGCGGTACTAGAGGAAACACTGAAGCTTTCTTT